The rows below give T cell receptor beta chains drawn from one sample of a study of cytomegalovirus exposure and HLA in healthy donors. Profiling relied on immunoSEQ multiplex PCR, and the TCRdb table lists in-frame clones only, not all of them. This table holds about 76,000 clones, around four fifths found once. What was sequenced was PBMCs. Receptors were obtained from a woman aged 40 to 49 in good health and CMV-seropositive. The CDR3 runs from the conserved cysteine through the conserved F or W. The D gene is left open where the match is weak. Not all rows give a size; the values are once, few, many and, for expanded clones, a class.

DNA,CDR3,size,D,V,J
TGTGCCAGCACCGAAACAGTCACGGCTCAGCCCCAGCATTTT,CASTETVTAQPQHF,few,-,TRBV19,TRBJ1-5
TGTGCCAGCAGCACACAAACAGGGGATACGGGTCGTAATGAAAAACTGTTTTTT,CASSTQTGDTGRNEKLFF,-,TRBD1,TRBV11-2,TRBJ1-4
TGTGCCAGCAGGCAACAGGGTACTAATGAAAAACTGTTTTTT,CASRQQGTNEKLFF,-,-,TRBV28,TRBJ1-4
TGTGCCAGCAGAAGAACCGGGACAGGGCACACAGATACGCAGTATTTT,CASRRTGTGHTDTQYF,once,TRBD1,TRBV7-2,TRBJ2-3
TGCGCCAGCAGCCCTCAGGGGGGCGGCGAGCAGTACTTC,CASSPQGGGEQYF,-,-,TRBV5-1,TRBJ2-7
TGTGCCGCGGGCCGGGACAGGGGCTTCGCTGGGGCCAACGTCCTGACTTTC,CAAGRDRGFAGANVLTF,-,TRBD1,TRBV7-9,TRBJ2-6
TGCGCCAGCAGCTTGGCCATGGGCGGGGGGCCTCAAGAGACCCAGTACTTC,CASSLAMGGGPQETQYF,-,TRBD2,TRBV5-1,TRBJ2-5
TGTGCCAGCAGTAACAGGGGATCGGGTGGCTACACCTTC,CASSNRGSGGYTF,-,TRBD1,TRBV6-5,TRBJ1-2
TGCGCCAGCAGACTTACAGGGAACACTGAAGCTTTCTTT,CASRLTGNTEAFF,-,-,TRBV4-1,TRBJ1-1
TGTGCCAGCAGCTTAGAGGGACAGGGGTACGAGCAGTACTTC,CASSLEGQGYEQYF,-,TRBD1,TRBV11-3,TRBJ2-7
TGTGCCAGCAGCTTGCAGGGGGCGCCGCTGGGCTACACCTTC,CASSLQGAPLGYTF,-,TRBD1,TRBV7-9,TRBJ1-2
TGTGCCAGCAGTCTCAGGAGGGGCTTCTCCTACGAGCAGTACTTC,CASSLRRGFSYEQYF,once,-,TRBV28,TRBJ2-7
TGTGCCAGCAGGGTGGAGAGGAGTGGGCCCCAGCATTTT,CASRVERSGPQHF,few,-,TRBV2,TRBJ1-5
TGTGCCAGCAGACAGGGACTAGCGGGGGGCCATGATGAGCAGTTCTTC,CASRQGLAGGHDEQFF,-,TRBD2,TRBV5-5,TRBJ2-1
TGTGCCAGCAGCGTAGGCGACTCCTGGGAGACCCAGTACTTC,CASSVGDSWETQYF,-,-,TRBV9,TRBJ2-5
TGTGCCAGCAGCGGACAGGGGTTGAGATCACCCCTCCACTTT,CASSGQGLRSPLHF,medium-sized,TRBD1,TRBV7-9,TRBJ1-6
TGCGCCAGCAGCTTGGCCACTGCCGCGCGGGGACCCTACGAGCAGTACTTC,CASSLATAARGPYEQYF,-,-,TRBV5-1,TRBJ2-7
TGTGCCAGCAGCAGGGGCCTTATGAACACTGAAGCTTTCTTT,CASSRGLMNTEAFF,-,-,TRBV5-6,TRBJ1-1
TGTGCCAGCAGCCCCCGTGGTCAACAGAACACTGAAGCTTTCTTT,CASSPRGQQNTEAFF,-,-,TRBV7-9,TRBJ1-1
TGCGCCAGCAGCTCCGGAAGCGGGGGGCCCGCCTACGAGCAGTACTTC,CASSSGSGGPAYEQYF,once,TRBD2,TRBV5-1,TRBJ2-7
TGTGCCAGTAGCGGACAGGGTCTGGGGACCCAGTACTTC,CASSGQGLGTQYF,-,TRBD1,TRBV19,TRBJ2-5
TGCGCCAGCAGCTCTGGGTCAGGTGCAACTAATGAAAAACTGTTTTTT,CASSSGSGATNEKLFF,-,-,TRBV5-1,TRBJ1-4
TGCGCCAGCAGGGACAGAACAGCTGAATCACCCCTCCACTTT,CASRDRTAESPLHF,-,-,TRBV5-1,TRBJ1-6
TGTGCCAGCAGCTTGGGAGTTAGGGCCGGGGAGACCCAGTACTTC,CASSLGVRAGETQYF,-,-,TRBV13,TRBJ2-5
TGTGCCAGCAGCTTATCAGCGTCAGATACGCAGTATTTT,CASSLSASDTQYF,-,-,TRBV11-3,TRBJ2-3
TGTGCCAGCAGCTTAACGGCAACAGGGTTAAACGAGCAGTACTTC,CASSLTATGLNEQYF,-,-,TRBV7-3,TRBJ2-7
TGTGCCAGCAGTGAAATTGGGGCGAGGGGAGGTGGTGGTTTCGAGCAGTACTTC,CASSEIGARGGGGFEQYF,-,-,TRBV2,TRBJ2-7
TGTGCCAGCAGCTTAGAGGGAGGTAATTCACCCCTCCACTTT,CASSLEGGNSPLHF,-,-,TRBV13,TRBJ1-6
TGTGCCAGCAGTTTGCCACAGAACACTGAAGCTTTCTTT,CASSLPQNTEAFF,-,-,TRBV28,TRBJ1-1
TGCGCCAGCAGTCCGGGACAGGGGACTTACGAGCAGTACTTC,CASSPGQGTYEQYF,-,TRBD1,TRBV4-3,TRBJ2-7
TGCGCCAGCAGCCGGACTAGGACAGATACGCAGTATTTT,CASSRTRTDTQYF,-,TRBD2,TRBV4-1,TRBJ2-3
TGTGCCAGTAGTAGGAGACAGGATAGCAATCAGCCCCAGCATTTT,CASSRRQDSNQPQHF,once,-,TRBV19,TRBJ1-5
TGTGCCACCGGGGCAGGGGGCAACACCGGGGAGCTGTTTTTT,CATGAGGNTGELFF,-,TRBD1,TRBV6-5,TRBJ2-2
TGTGCCATCAGTTATAGCGGGGGCGCGAACACCGGGGAGCTGTTTTTT,CAISYSGGANTGELFF,-,TRBD2,TRBV10-3,TRBJ2-2
TGTGCCAGCAGCTTAGAGGGCGGGGGACAACTGTTTTTT,CASSLEGGGQLFF,-,-,TRBV7-2,TRBJ1-4
TGTGCCAGCAGTTTGGGGACAGGGCTGGCAAAACTGTTTTTT,CASSLGTGLAKLFF,-,TRBD1,TRBV27,TRBJ1-4
TGTGCCAGCAGATTACGGACAGTCAGCTCCTACAATGAGCAGTTCTTC,CASRLRTVSSYNEQFF,-,-,TRBV2,TRBJ2-1
TGCAGCTTTTCGACTAGCGGGGGAGATACGCAGTATTTT,CSFSTSGGDTQYF,-,TRBD2,TRBV29-1,TRBJ2-3
TGTGCCAGCTCATCCGGACAGGGCTCTGGAAACACCATATATTTT,CASSSGQGSGNTIYF,few,TRBD1,TRBV18,TRBJ1-3
TGTGCCACCCTAGACAGGGTGGGTGAAAAACTGTTTTTT,CATLDRVGEKLFF,-,TRBD1,TRBV25-1,TRBJ1-4
TGTGCCTGGAGTGGACGGGGCTATAATTCACCCCTCCACTTT,CAWSGRGYNSPLHF,-,-,TRBV30,TRBJ1-6
TGTGCCAGTAGTGTCGGGAAGCCTTTCTTT,CASSVGKPFF,-,-,TRBV19,TRBJ1-1
TGTGCCAGCAGTCCAGGAGAGACCCAGTACTTC,CASSPGETQYF,-,-,TRBV7-6,TRBJ2-5
TGCGCCAGCAGCTTGGCAAGTGGACAGCTACCGTTCTTC,CASSLASGQLPFF,-,-,TRBV5-1,TRBJ2-1
TGTGCCACCACAGGGGATGTGGTCGCCGACACCATATATTTT,CATTGDVVADTIYF,-,TRBD1,TRBV2,TRBJ1-3
TGTGCCAGCAGTAGCGGTGCGAGCTCCTACAATGAGCAGTTCTTC,CASSSGASSYNEQFF,-,-,TRBV28,TRBJ2-1
TGTGCCAGCAGCCCCGGAACTAGCCTTAGCACAGATACGCAGTATTTT,CASSPGTSLSTDTQYF,-,-,TRBV5-6,TRBJ2-3
TGCGCCAGCAGCTTGGGTAGCAATGATGAGCAGTTCTTC,CASSLGSNDEQFF,-,-,TRBV5-1,TRBJ2-1
TGTGCCAGTAGTATTTCCTCCGATTCACCCCTCCACTTT,CASSISSDSPLHF,few,-,TRBV19,TRBJ1-6
TGTGCCGGCCGGGACACAAACGGGGAGACCCAGTACTTC,CAGRDTNGETQYF,few,-,TRBV7-9,TRBJ2-5
TGTGCCAGCAGTGGGGGGGCAACTTGGTATGGCTACACCTTC,CASSGGATWYGYTF,few,-,TRBV28,TRBJ1-2
TGCGCCAGCAGCCAAGATGGAACGGGGGGAGAGCAGTACTTC,CASSQDGTGGEQYF,-,TRBD2,TRBV4-1,TRBJ2-7
TGTGCCTGGAGTGAACAGGGAACTCAGCCCCAGCATTTT,CAWSEQGTQPQHF,-,-,TRBV30,TRBJ1-5
TGTGCCAGCAGCTTTTTCCCGGGACAGGGGTCCTTAGGGTATGGCTACACCTTC,CASSFFPGQGSLGYGYTF,-,TRBD1,TRBV7-9,TRBJ1-2
TGCAGCGTTGAAGCGAGACAGGGCCCCGAGCAGTACTTC,CSVEARQGPEQYF,-,TRBD1,TRBV29-1,TRBJ2-7